One sample yielded the 3 T cell receptor beta chains listed below, sequenced in a study of type 1 regulatory T cells. TCRdb fed the reads into MiXCR, producing one record per CDR3 protein. The table includes under 30,000 distinct CDR3 sequences, more than 45% detected once. Their antigens are not known. Sequenced input: cultured T cells, either the whole culture or a sorted T cell fraction (not recorded which). The origin of the receptors is a human donor in good health.

This clonotype was observed a single time. A read error is possible here, since a much larger clone lies one base away. The chain uses TRBV5-8 and TRBJ2-5; no clear D gene. CDR1 and CDR2 from the germline V gene are SGHTS and YDEGEE. The CDR3 is 13 amino acids. Trimming removed 1 base from V and 9 bases from J, with 13 bases in between. The CDR3 region has the DNA TGTGCCAGCAGCTTGTTCGATAGTGAGGCCCAGTACTTC. As protein: CASSLFDSEAQYF.

This clonotype was seen only a few times. A read error may account for a junction end that differs from germline. The chain has TRBV4-2 and TRBJ1-1; D unresolved. The germline V gene encodes CDR1 LGHNA and CDR2 YNFKEQ. This CDR3 has 14 residues. The DNA of the CDR3 is TGTGCCAGCAGCCAAGCGGGTGGGCTCCTGAAGGACGGCTTT. As protein: CASSQAGGLLKDGF.

This clonotype occurred a few times. The chain carries TRBV10-3 and TRBJ1-4; D ambiguous. This CDR3 has 14 amino acids. V lost 2 bases and J 2 bases, leaving 6 bases between the germline ends. The germline V gene encodes CDR1 ENHRY and CDR2 SYGVKD. The CDR3 is CAISEGVTNEKLFF. The DNA of the CDR3 is TGTGCCATCAGTGAGGGAGTTACTAATGAAAAACTGTTTTTT.